The rows below give T cell receptor beta chains drawn from one sample of a study of cytomegalovirus exposure and HLA in healthy donors. TCRdb's table, derived via immunoSEQ multiplex PCR, lists solely in-frame clones and lacks some. The ten most abundant clones cover approximately 6.4% of a sample with approximately 190,000 clones. Source material: PBMCs. These receptors all stem from a man aged 25-40 years in good health and CMV-seronegative. Each CDR3 is given with its conserved first and last residue. A D gene is named only where the DNA matches it firmly.

length	V	D	J	DNA	CDR3
14	TRBV18	.	TRBJ1-5	TGTGCCAGCTCACCAGGAGTTCGAGGTCAGCCCCAGCATTTT	CASSPGVRGQPQHF
14	TRBV2	.	TRBJ1-2	TGTGCCAGCAGTGGGACTGTAATCGGTCGTGGCTACACCTTC	CASSGTVIGRGYTF
13	TRBV5-4	.	TRBJ2-5	TGTGCCAGCAGCTTGGATGCGGTAGAGACCCAGTACTTC	CASSLDAVETQYF
19	TRBV19	.	TRBJ2-3	TGTGCCAGTACCCCGCGAGGGACAAGGGCCTCGACTAGCACAGATACGCAGTATTTT	CASTPRGTRASTSTDTQYF
16	TRBV5-1	TRBD1	TRBJ1-1	TGCGCCAGCAGCTGGGGGACAGGGGGCGGTGGGACTGAAGCTTTCTTT	CASSWGTGGGGTEAFF
15	TRBV7-3	.	TRBJ2-6	TGTGCCAGCAGCTCCCCTCTTTTCGGGGCCAACGTCCTGACTTTC	CASSSPLFGANVLTF
14	TRBV7-9	.	TRBJ2-1	TGTGCCAGCAGCCCAGCCGGGGCCTACAATGAGCAGTTCTTC	CASSPAGAYNEQFF
15	TRBV4-3	TRBD1	TRBJ1-1	TGCGCCAGCAGCCCCTTTTGGGACAGGCCGTCGGAAGCTTTCTTT	CASSPFWDRPSEAFF
17	TRBV10-3	TRBD2	TRBJ2-2	TGTGCCATCAGACCGGGACTAGCGGGAGCGAACACCGGGGAGCTGTTTTTT	CAIRPGLAGANTGELFF
15	TRBV11-3	TRBD1	TRBJ2-5	TGTGCCAGCAGCCACAGGGGCTCCGGATCCGAGACCCAGTACTTC	CASSHRGSGSETQYF
19	TRBV27	TRBD2	TRBJ2-4	TGTGCCAGCAGTTTTAGGACTGCCAGAGCGGGAGGGCCGTCGGGCATTCAGTACTTC	CASSFRTARAGGPSGIQYF
15	TRBV29-1	.	TRBJ2-4	TGCAGCGTTGTCGCCCCTATGGGGCGTTGGGACATTCAGTACTTC	CSVVAPMGRWDIQYF
16	TRBV5-5	.	TRBJ1-5	TGTGCCAGCAGCTTGCTAGGATCCTATAGCAATCAGCCCCAGCATTTT	CASSLLGSYSNQPQHF
11	TRBV25-1	.	TRBJ2-3	TGTGCCAGCAGTGTTCACGGTCCGCAGTATTTT	CASSVHGPQYF
15	TRBV4-2	.	TRBJ2-1	TGTGCCAGCAGCCCAACGGGACTGAGGGGTGGTGGGCAGTTCTTC	CASSPTGLRGGGQFF
13	TRBV5-4	TRBD1	TRBJ1-1	TGTGCCAGCAGCTTGCAGGGGGGTACTGAAGCTTTCTTT	CASSLQGGTEAFF
18	TRBV11-2	TRBD2	TRBJ2-1	TGTGCCAGCAGCTTAGATCTTTTGGTCGGGAGGGAGGACAATGAGCAGTTCTTC	CASSLDLLVGREDNEQFF
15	TRBV4-2	TRBD2	TRBJ2-1	TGTGCCAGCAGGACCACTAGCGGGGCGTTCAATGAGCAGTTCTTC	CASRTTSGAFNEQFF
15	TRBV10-1	TRBD2	TRBJ2-5	TGCGCCAGCAGCGGGACTAGCGGGGGTCAAGAGACCCAGTACTTC	CASSGTSGGQETQYF
15	TRBV12-5	TRBD2	TRBJ2-1	TGTGCTAGTGCCCGGGGGACTAGCGGATCGGATGAGCAGTTCTTC	CASARGTSGSDEQFF
17	TRBV2	.	TRBJ1-5	TGTGCCAGCAGTGAAGGGTGGACAGACTTTAGCAATCAGCCCCAGCATTTT	CASSEGWTDFSNQPQHF
14	TRBV11-3	TRBD1	TRBJ2-5	TGTGCCAGCAGCTCCGAGCTGGACCCGACAGGGTTGTACTTC	CASSSELDPTGLYF
15	TRBV4-3	.	TRBJ1-2	TGCGCCAGCAGCCAAGGATTGGGGCAGAACTATGGCTACACCTTC	CASSQGLGQNYGYTF
17	TRBV5-1	TRBD1	TRBJ2-6	TGCGCCAGCAGGCAGGGACAGGGCCTTTCTGGGGCCAACGTCCTGACTTTC	CASRQGQGLSGANVLTF
19	TRBV18	TRBD2	TRBJ2-2	TGTGCCAGCTCTCCTGCCGCGACTAGCGGGGGGCTTCGCACCGGGGAGCTGTTTTTT	CASSPAATSGGLRTGELFF
16	TRBV19	TRBD2	TRBJ2-2	TGTGCCAGTAGTATAGACCCTAGCGGCCGCACCGGGGAGCTGTTTTTT	CASSIDPSGRTGELFF
15	TRBV9	TRBD1	TRBJ1-2	TGTGCCAGCAGCGCGAATCCACAGGGGACCTATGGCTACACCTTC	CASSANPQGTYGYTF
14	TRBV6-1	TRBD1	TRBJ2-7	TGTGCCAGCAGTGAAGGACAGGGCTCCAACGAGCAGTACTTC	CASSEGQGSNEQYF
16	TRBV9	.	TRBJ2-7	TGTGCCAGCAGCGTTGGGGGGACCGCGAGCTCCTACGAGCAGTACTTC	CASSVGGTASSYEQYF
19	TRBV18	.	TRBJ2-6	TGTGCCAGCTCACCGCCGGGACAAGATTACCACTCTGGGGCCAACGTCCTGACTTTC	CASSPPGQDYHSGANVLTF
15	TRBV13	TRBD2	TRBJ2-7	TGTGCCAGCAGCTCCAGCGGGAAGCCGTCCTACGAGCAGTACTTC	CASSSSGKPSYEQYF
16	TRBV10-3	TRBD1	TRBJ1-3	TGTGCCATCAAAGGACAGGGGGCATTCTCTGGAAACACCATATATTTT	CAIKGQGAFSGNTIYF
16	TRBV14	TRBD1	TRBJ2-7	TGTGCCAGCAGCCAAGATTTCGGGACAGGAACCTACGAGCAGTACTTC	CASSQDFGTGTYEQYF
16	TRBV28	.	TRBJ2-2	TGTGCCATCCCACCCTTCGACAGTCTGAACACCGGGGAGCTGTTTTTT	CAIPPFDSLNTGELFF
16	TRBV18	.	TRBJ1-6	TGTGCCAGCTCACGCGGGGGACAAGACTATAATTCACCCCTCCACTTT	CASSRGGQDYNSPLHF
15	TRBV6-5	TRBD2	TRBJ2-2	TGTGCCAGCAGTTACGGACTAGCGGACACCGGGGAGCTGTTTTTT	CASSYGLADTGELFF
14	TRBV4-1	TRBD1	TRBJ2-7	TGCGCCAGCAGCCAACAGGGACAGTCCTACGAGCAGTACTTC	CASSQQGQSYEQYF
15	TRBV28	.	TRBJ2-1	TGTGCCAGCAGTTTACAGGGTCTCACCTACAATGAGCAGTTCTTC	CASSLQGLTYNEQFF
16	TRBV7-6	TRBD2	TRBJ2-3	TGTGCCAGCAGCTCCCAAGCGGGGGGCACCACAGATACGCAGTATTTT	CASSSQAGGTTDTQYF
16	TRBV19	TRBD1	TRBJ2-7	TGTGCCAGTAGTATTCCCGAGGGGGCGAGCTCCTACGAGCAGTACTTC	CASSIPEGASSYEQYF
13	TRBV6-5	.	TRBJ2-7	TGTGCCAGCAGCTCGACAAACTCCTACGAGCAGTACTTC	CASSSTNSYEQYF
11	TRBV13	.	TRBJ2-7	TGTGCCAGCAGCTCCACTTACGAGCAGTACTTC	CASSSTYEQYF
13	TRBV30	.	TRBJ1-1	TGTGCCTGGGAACAGAGGGAGATAGGGCAAGCTTTCTTT	CAWEQREIGQAFF
16	TRBV7-6	TRBD2	TRBJ2-7	TGTGCCAGCAGCTTACAAGCGGGGGGTAGCTCCTACGAGCAGTACTTC	CASSLQAGGSSYEQYF
19	TRBV4-3	TRBD1	TRBJ1-4	TGCGCCAGCAGCCAAGACATACCGGGACAGGGGGCCCGGGATGAAAAACTGTTTTTT	CASSQDIPGQGARDEKLFF
15	TRBV7-9	.	TRBJ1-2	TGTGCCAGCAGCTTCACGCAGGGGTTTAACTATGGCTACACCTTC	CASSFTQGFNYGYTF
16	TRBV4-1	.	TRBJ2-1	TGCGCCAGCAGCCAAGATGCGGTGAACTCCTACAATGAGCAGTTCTTC	CASSQDAVNSYNEQFF
15	TRBV6-1	TRBD2	TRBJ2-5	TGTGCCAGCACCTTGACTAGCGGGAGTGGGGAGACCCAGTACTTC	CASTLTSGSGETQYF
17	TRBV19	.	TRBJ1-5	TGTGCCAGTAGTGGTTTTGGGACACAAAATAGCAATCAGCCCCAGCATTTT	CASSGFGTQNSNQPQHF
15	TRBV11-3	TRBD2	TRBJ2-3	TGTGCCAGCAGCCAGGGACTAGCGGGTCCAGTTACGCAGTATTTT	CASSQGLAGPVTQYF
15	TRBV2	TRBD1	TRBJ1-1	TGTGCCAGCAGGGACAGGGGCTTTTTGAACACTGAAGCTTTCTTT	CASRDRGFLNTEAFF
18	TRBV11-2	TRBD1	TRBJ2-7	TGTGCCAGCAGCTATTACCGGGACAGGCATTCCCCCGGTTACGAGCAGTACTTC	CASSYYRDRHSPGYEQYF
14	TRBV7-9	TRBD1	TRBJ2-1	TGTGCCAGCAGCTCCGACAGGGGGTCGAATGAGCAGTTCTTC	CASSSDRGSNEQFF
16	TRBV27	TRBD1	TRBJ2-3	TGTGCCAGCACCCACACACGAACTACGACAGGGACTACGCAGTATTTT	CASTHTRTTTGTTQYF
12	TRBV6-6	.	TRBJ2-5	TGTGCCAGCAGTTACCCTCAAGAGACCCAGTACTTC	CASSYPQETQYF
17	TRBV7-9	.	TRBJ2-2	TGTGCCAGCAGCTTACCTATTCGGGGTTCGAACACCGGGGAGCTGTTTTTT	CASSLPIRGSNTGELFF
16	TRBV28	TRBD2	TRBJ2-7	TGTGCCAGCAGTTTAGAGGCTAGCGGGCGGTCCTACGAGCAGTACTTC	CASSLEASGRSYEQYF
13	TRBV30	.	TRBJ1-1	TGTGCCTGGAGTCGCGAGGGTAGAGCTGAAGCTTTCTTT	CAWSREGRAEAFF
15	TRBV10-3	.	TRBJ1-5	TGTGCCACCCGCTTAGGGGCCCTACCCAATCAGCCCCAGCATTTT	CATRLGALPNQPQHF
14	TRBV2	TRBD1	TRBJ1-5	TGTGCCAGCAGAGGGACAGGGGGTAATCAGCCCCAGCATTTT	CASRGTGGNQPQHF